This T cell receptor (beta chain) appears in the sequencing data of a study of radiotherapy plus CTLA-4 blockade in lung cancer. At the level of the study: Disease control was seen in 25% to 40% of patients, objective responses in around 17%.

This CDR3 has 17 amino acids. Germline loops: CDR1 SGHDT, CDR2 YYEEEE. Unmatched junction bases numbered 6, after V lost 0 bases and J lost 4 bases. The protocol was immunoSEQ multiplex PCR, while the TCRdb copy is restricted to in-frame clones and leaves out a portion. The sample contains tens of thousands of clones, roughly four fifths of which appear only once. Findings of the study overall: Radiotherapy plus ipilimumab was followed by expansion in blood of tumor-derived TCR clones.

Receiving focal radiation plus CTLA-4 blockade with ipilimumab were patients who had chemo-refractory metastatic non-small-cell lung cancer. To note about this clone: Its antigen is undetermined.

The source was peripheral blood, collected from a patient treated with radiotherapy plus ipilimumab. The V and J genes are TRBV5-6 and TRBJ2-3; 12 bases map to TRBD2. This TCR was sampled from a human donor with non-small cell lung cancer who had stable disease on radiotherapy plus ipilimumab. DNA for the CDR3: TGTGCCAGCAGCTTGGTCCTGACTAGCGGGGGAGCAGATACGCAGTATTTT. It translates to CASSLVLTSGGADTQYF.